One sample yielded the 6 T cell receptor beta chains listed below, sequenced in a study of long-term antiretroviral therapy in people with HIV. The run of the v3.0 immunoSEQ assay was at survey level. Data came from immunoSEQ multiplex PCR; TCRdb stores just in-frame clones and leaves some out. The sample includes around 33,000 clones, roughly 82% of them seen just once. The source material was unsorted PBMCs, sampled 0.3 years after starting antiretroviral therapy. The source is a man between 18 and 35 years old with HIV.

The V and J genes are TRBV6-5 and TRBJ2-5; a possible D gene is TRBD2 (6 bases). Germline-derived CDR1 and CDR2 are MNHEY and SVGAGI. The CDR3 runs to 14 residues. V was clipped by 3 bases and J by 7 bases, with 15 bases between them. The CDR3 is CASSYNSGTGTQYF. DNA of the CDR3: TGTGCCAGCAGTTATAATAGCGGAACTGGGACCCAGTACTTC.

In DNA form, the CDR3 reads TGTGCCAGCAGTCCCCGGGGGGGAAACACCGGGGAGCTGTTTTTT. The encoded protein is CASSPRGGNTGELFF. The V call is TRBV27, the J call TRBJ2-2; 8 bases map to TRBD2. The CDR3 covers 15 residues. Germline V gives CDR1 MNHEY, CDR2 SMNVEV (reference sequence). Trimming took 5 bases from V and 2 from J; bases not matched to a gene: 4.

In this sample, this clone turned up a few times. The chain joins TRBV9 to TRBJ1-4; 9 nucleotides agree with TRBD1. Trimming cost V 0 bases and J 6 bases; bases outside gene matches: 3. The CDR3 has 15 residues. Germline assignment: CDR1 SGDLS and CDR2 YYNGEE. This CDR3 is CASSVGWTGDEKLFF. The CDR3 nucleotides read TGTGCCAGCAGCGTAGGGTGGACAGGGGATGAAAAACTGTTTTTT.

This chain links TRBV9 with TRBJ1-1, with a tentative D call TRBD1 (5 bases). With 4 bases removed from V and 1 base from J, the gap between germline ends came to 11 bases. The CDR3 sequence is 14 residues long. CDR1 is SGDLS, CDR2 YYNGEE, per germline. The CDR3 loop reads CASSPSQGNTEAFF. In nucleotides, the CDR3 is TGTGCCAGCAGCCCCAGCCAGGGGAACACTGAAGCTTTCTTT. Together with reference TRBV9 and TRBJ1-1, the CDR3 gives the full variable domain: DSGVTQTPKHLITATGQRVTLRCSPRSGDLSVYWYQQSLDQGLQFLIQYYNGEERAKGNILERFSAQQFPDLHSELNLSSLELGDSALYFCASSPSQGNTEAFFGQGTRLTVV.

This chain connects TRBV5-1 to TRBJ1-1; D may be TRBD1 (6 bases). The CDR3 totals 15 residues. The germline V gene encodes CDR1 SGHRS and CDR2 YFSETQ. V was cut by 6 bases and J by 2 bases, with 17 bases left in between. The DNA for the CDR3 is TGCGCCAGCACCAGACGGGGACAAACAAACACTGAAGCTTTCTTT. It codes for CASTRRGQTNTEAFF.

This chain connects TRBV30 to TRBJ1-3, with D unresolved. The CDR3 loop spans 14 amino acids. The V gene lost 1 base and the J gene lost 8 bases, with 15 bases spanning the gap. Per germline, CDR1 GTSNPN and CDR2 SVGIG (reference sequence). In nucleotides, the CDR3 is TGTGCCTGGAGTGGAGCCGTACCCATGGACACCATATATTTT. Protein product: CAWSGAVPMDTIYF.